This paragraph reports one T cell receptor (beta chain). Its specificity is unknown. The sample originates from a study of blood T cells in healthy people across ages. Overall study findings and caveats: The study could not conclusively compare naive and antigen-experienced cells, given its unsorted PBMCs. Greater diversity and more naive CD4+ cells were seen in long-lived donors than in aged donors.

Trimming cost V 4 bases and J 2 bases; bases outside gene matches: 15. Germline V CDR1 and CDR2: SGHRS, YFSETQ. The CDR3 contains 17 residues. In terms of origin and age, donors were healthy Caucasian individuals from Russia aged about 6 to 95. With a J-beta primer mix and a sample-barcoded 5' primer, a second PCR ran about 7 to 12 cycles. Per-sample output comprised a minimum of 2.5 million paired-end reads containing CDR3. Each CDR3 protein is one row after TCRdb ran MiXCR on the 5' RACE reads. In the table there are around 940,000 distinct CDR3 sequences, roughly 47% of which are singletons. Sequencing input: blood. The V call is TRBV5-1, the J call TRBJ2-7, with 7 positions matching TRBD2. This TCR derives from a woman aged 55 to 70 in good health. The CDR3 DNA reads TGCGCCAGCAGCCCCGGGAGGAGCGGCCGTTTAACCTACGAGCAGTACTTC. Translated, it gives CASSPGRSGRLTYEQYF.